One sample yielded the 6 T cell receptor beta chains listed below, sequenced in a study of cytomegalovirus exposure and HLA in healthy donors. Use of 60 Vbeta and 13 Jbeta primers characterized the PCR. Repertoires were generated with immunoSEQ multiplex PCR, while TCRdb's copy carries only in-frame clones and drops some. The data contain about 76,000 clones, about 80% of them singletons. What was sequenced was PBMCs. Every receptor here comes from a man younger than 40 in good health and CMV-seronegative.

The V gene is TRBV7-2, the J gene TRBJ1-5, with TRBD1 matching 7 bases. CDR1 and CDR2 (germline): SGHTA, FQGNSA. The junction had 5 bases not matched to a gene; V was cut back by 3 bases and J by 3 bases. This CDR3 contains 15 residues. The CDR3 DNA follows: TGTGCCAGCAGCTTTCGAGGGGGCAACAATCAGCCCCAGCATTTT. Protein product: CASSFRGGNNQPQHF. The full variable domain, in which reference TRBV7-2 and TRBJ1-5 provide the parts outside the CDR3, is GAGVSQSPSNKVTEKGKDVELRCDPISGHTALYWYRQSLGQGLEFLIYFQGNSAPDKSGLPSDRFSAERTGGSVSTLTIQRTQQEDSAVYLCASSFRGGNNQPQHFGDGTRLSIL.

The V call is TRBV28, the J call TRBJ2-1, with TRBD2 matching over 10 bases. The CDR3 has 17 residues. Germline values: CDR1 MDHEN, CDR2 SYDVKM. The J segment lost 9 bases and the V segment lost 3 bases, leaving 14 bases of the junction unmatched. CDR3 loop: CASSFSGRSGRAGEQFF. The DNA of the CDR3 is TGTGCCAGCAGTTTCTCGGGGAGAAGCGGGAGGGCGGGTGAGCAGTTCTTC.

Concerning this clone: Germline is not matched at one junction end, which may reflect a read error. The same CDR3 arises from other DNA sequences in this sample as well. The V call is TRBV5-1, the J call TRBJ1-3; 7 bases are shared with TRBD1. Per the germline V gene, CDR1 is SGHRS and CDR2 is YFSETQ. The CDR3 extends over 15 amino acids. The CDR3 reads CASSPDRAIVNTIYF. The CDR3 DNA is TGCGCCAGCAGCCCCGACAGGGCGATCGTAAACACCATATATTTC.

V gene TRBV19 combines with J gene TRBJ2-1; 7 bases fit TRBD1. Germline CDR1 LNHDA, CDR2 SQIVND (reference sequence). The CDR3 runs to 12 residues. V lost 9 bases and J lost 7; bases outside the gene matches: 6. CDR3 nucleotide sequence: TGTGCCAGCTCGTACAGGGGAAATGAGCAGTTCTTC. Protein: CASSYRGNEQFF.

V gene TRBV5-5 combines with J gene TRBJ2-5; TRBD2 matches at 8 bases. Germline trimming cut 1 base from V and 5 bases from J; bases unmatched to any gene: 10. Germline-derived CDR1 and CDR2 are SGHKS and YYEKEE (reference sequence). The CDR3 is 16 amino acids. The CDR3 loop is CASSLKSSGRRETQYF. For the CDR3, the DNA is TGTGCCAGCAGCTTGAAGAGCAGCGGGAGACGGGAGACCCAGTACTTC.

This chain uses TRBV10-3 with TRBJ1-5, with D uncertain. This CDR3 has 12 residues. Trimming took off 3 bases at V and 2 bases at J, with 2 bases between the two ends. Germline assignment: CDR1 ENHRY and CDR2 SYGVKD. The CDR3 coding sequence is TGTGCCATCAGTGACGGCAATCAGCCCCAGCATTTT. Translating gives CAISDGNQPQHF.